Listed here are 21 T cell receptor beta chains from one sample, sequenced in a study of graft-versus-host responses after intestinal transplantation (dated by TCRdb to about 2021). This specimen's time point label, per the study, means: cells obtained before transplantation from donor or recipient. The antigens of these receptors remain unknown. Receptors were amplified or captured by the immunoSEQ multiplex PCR assay. As stored in TCRdb, this immuneACCESS dataset retains in-frame rearrangements with V and J assigned. A fraction of the clones does not appear; measured against another copy, unresolved V genes explain less than half of the discrepancy, and the remainder lacks a known reason. For this sample the table gives some 86,000 clones, of which about nine tenths were detected only once. Under 6.5% of the sample is held by the ten biggest clonotypes. The sample here was unstimulated CD8+ T cells sorted from spleen or lymph node cells, taken before intestinal transplant. The source is a human donor who received an intestinal transplant.

In this sample, this clone turned up once. The chain recombines TRBV7-9 with TRBJ2-7; D not resolved. The V and J ends lost 5 bases and 5 bases respectively, with 7 bases between them. The CDR3 extends over 11 amino acids. Germline CDR1 and CDR2: SEHNR and FQNEAQ (reference sequence). CDR3 sequence reads: CASSRGNEQYF. CDR3 bases: TGTGCCAGCAGCCGCGGTAACGAGCAGTACTTC. The whole variable domain, remainder taken from reference TRBV7-9 and TRBJ2-7, is DTGVSQNPRHKITKRGQNVTFRCDPISEHNRLYWYRQTLGQGPEFLTYFQNEAQLEKSRLLSDRFSAERPKGSFSTLEIQRTEQGDSAMYLCASSRGNEQYFGPGTRLTVT.

The chain is built from TRBV4-1 and TRBJ1-5; D uncertain. CDR3 size: 14 residues. V was cut by 2 bases and J by 1 base, with 6 bases left in between. Germline V gene lookup returns CDR1 MGHRA and CDR2 YSYEKL. CDR3 sequence reads: CASSQTLSNQPQHF. Written as DNA, the CDR3 is TGCGCCAGCAGCCAAACCCTAAGCAATCAGCCCCAGCATTTT.

This chain uses TRBV6-5 with TRBJ1-1; possible D gene TRBD1, 5 bases. Germline V gene sequence: CDR1 MNHEY, CDR2 SVGAGI. The CDR3 contains 15 residues. V lost 0 bases and J 4 bases, leaving 12 bases between the germline ends. CDR3 nucleotides: TGTGCCAGCAGTTACTCGTGGGGGTGGAGCACTGAAGCTTTCTTT. It translates to CASSYSWGWSTEAFF.

The rearrangement uses TRBV27 and TRBJ1-6, with 8 bases identical to TRBD1. The CDR3 sequence is 14 residues long. V was clipped by 4 bases and J by 6 bases; unmatched bases: 2. Germline V gene sequence: CDR1 MNHEY, CDR2 SMNVEV (reference sequence). CDR3 sequence reads: CASSSTGVNSPLHF. As DNA, the CDR3 is TGTGCCAGCAGTTCGACAGGGGTTAATTCACCCCTCCACTTT.

V and J are TRBV27 and TRBJ2-7; TRBD2 might be the D (6 bases). CDR3 size: 17 residues. Germline loops: CDR1 MNHEY, CDR2 SMNVEV (reference sequence). V gave up 5 bases and J gave up 3 bases, with 23 bases separating them. The CDR3 region is CASSPPRDGSGNYEQYF. CDR3 nucleotide sequence: TGTGCCAGCAGTCCCCCCCGGGATGGTAGCGGAAACTACGAGCAGTACTTC.

The genes are TRBV2 and TRBJ1-2; D possibly corresponds to TRBD1 (6 bases). CDR3 length: 11 residues. Trimming took off 10 bases at V and 3 bases at J, with 9 bases between the two ends. Germline assignment: CDR1 SNHLY and CDR2 FYNNEI. CDR3 bases: TGTGCCACTTGGACAGACTATGGCTACACCTTC. Its protein product is CATWTDYGYTF.

V usage is TRBV4-1 and J usage is TRBJ2-3, with D possibly matching TRBD2 (5 bases). The CDR3 spans 12 residues. V was trimmed by 1 base and J by 6 bases, leaving 5 bases between them. Germline lookup yields CDR1 MGHRA and CDR2 YSYEKL. In DNA, the CDR3 is TGCGCCAGCAGCCAAGTAGCGGATACGCAGTATTTT. The encoded protein is CASSQVADTQYF.

The chain has TRBV5-6 and TRBJ2-3; D unresolved. CDR3 length: 14 amino acids. V was clipped by 0 bases and J by 2 bases, with 7 bases between them. CDR1 is SGHDT, CDR2 YYEEEE, per germline. The CDR3 nucleotides read TGTGCCAGCAGCTTGGGCCGGTTCACAGATACGCAGTATTTT. Its protein is CASSLGRFTDTQYF.

The chain recombines TRBV4-1 with TRBJ1-5, with D perhaps matching TRBD1 (6 bases). The CDR3 runs to 14 residues. The germline gives CDR1 MGHRA, CDR2 YSYEKL. Trimming took off 5 bases at V and 4 bases at J, with 12 bases between the two ends. In DNA, the CDR3 is TGCGCCAGCAGCGCCCGGGACACAAATCAGCCCCAGCATTTT. Translation: CASSARDTNQPQHF.

The chain carries TRBV6-7 and TRBJ1-5, with 8 bases that match TRBD1. TRBV6-7 is placed among ORFs of uncertain function. Unmatched junction bases numbered 0, after V lost 0 bases and J lost 2 bases. The CDR3 consists of 15 residues. The CDR3 loop is CASSYSTGGNQPQHF. The CDR3 DNA reads as TGTGCCAGCAGTTACTCGACAGGGGGCAATCAGCCCCAGCATTTT.

The rearrangement links TRBV9 to TRBJ2-1; TRBD2 might be the D (5 bases). CDR1 is SGDLS and CDR2 is YYNGEE in the germline V gene. With 3 bases removed from V and 7 bases from J, the gap between germline ends came to 11 bases. The CDR3 totals 13 residues. The CDR3 region is CASSAFGENEQFF. DNA of the CDR3: TGTGCCAGCAGCGCGTTTGGGGAGAATGAGCAGTTCTTC.

CDR3 sequence (DNA): TGTGCCAGCAGCGTGTGGCCCCCTGGGACCCAGTACTTC. Translation: CASSVWPPGTQYF. V usage is TRBV9 and J usage is TRBJ2-5; no clear D gene. V was clipped by 2 bases and J by 7 bases, with 12 bases between them. The CDR3 consists of 13 residues. The germline V gene has CDR1 SGDLS and CDR2 YYNGEE.

The sample holds a few counts of this clone. The rearrangement links TRBV6-1 to TRBJ2-1, with D hard to call. Deletions cut 2 bases from V and 16 bases from J, with 21 bases between. The CDR3 is made up of 14 amino acids. Germline V gene sequence: CDR1 MNHNS, CDR2 SASEGT. The CDR3 reads CASSEPPVPEGDFF. CDR3 DNA sequence: TGTGCCAGCAGTGAACCCCCCGTCCCGGAAGGCGACTTCTTC.

The J gene is TRBJ1-1, the V gene TRBV7-9; perhaps TRBD1 as D (6 bases). Trimming took off 10 bases at V and 4 bases at J, with 13 bases between the two ends. CDR1 and CDR2 (germline): SEHNR, FQNEAQ (reference sequence). The CDR3 covers 12 residues. The CDR3 sequence: CATEGGVTEAFF. The CDR3 region has the DNA TGTGCCACAGAGGGGGGTGTCACTGAAGCTTTCTTT.

V usage is TRBV7-6 and J usage is TRBJ1-1; D unclear. CDR3 size: 14 residues. CDR1 SGHVS and CDR2 FNYEAQ come from the germline V gene. Trimming took off 0 bases at V and 1 base at J, with 6 bases between the two ends. The CDR3 protein is CASSLAQKNTEAFF. The CDR3 DNA reads TGTGCCAGCAGCTTAGCACAGAAGAACACTGAAGCTTTCTTT.

This clone was seen a few times. The chain couples TRBV6-1 to TRBJ2-5; D gene uncertain. V was clipped by 1 base and J by 0 bases, with 6 bases between them. The CDR3 is made up of 14 amino acids. In germline, CDR1 is MNHNS, CDR2 SASEGT. This CDR3 is CASSEGWHQETQYF. The CDR3 DNA reads as TGTGCCAGCAGTGAAGGGTGGCACCAAGAGACCCAGTACTTC.

With regard to this clone: The junction shows a germline mismatch at one end, possibly a read error. The chain links TRBV30 to TRBJ2-5; no clear D. Per the germline V gene, CDR1 is GTSNPN and CDR2 is SVGIG (reference sequence). The CDR3 totals 9 residues. The CDR3 loop reads CAWSVPPNF. Here the CDR3 DNA reads TGTGCCTGGAGTGTACCCCCGAACTTC.

This chain joins TRBV30 and TRBJ2-7; 7 nucleotides match TRBD2. Germline values: CDR1 GTSNPN, CDR2 SVGIG (reference sequence). With 3 bases clipped from V and 1 base from J, the junction kept 9 bases outside the gene matches. The length of the CDR3 is 15 residues. CDR3 in DNA: TGTGCCTGGAGGGGGGGGTCAGGTGGGTCCTACGAGCAGTACTTC. It codes for CAWRGGSGGSYEQYF.

V usage is TRBV4-1 and J usage is TRBJ2-3, with 9 bases lining up with TRBD2. J lost 4 bases, V lost 0 bases, and 5 bases had no gene match. Germline V lookup: CDR1 MGHRA, CDR2 YSYEKL. The CDR3 spans 16 residues. CDR3 sequence: CASSQEAGGPPDTQYF. CDR3 nucleotide sequence: TGCGCCAGCAGCCAAGAGGCGGGAGGGCCCCCAGATACGCAGTATTTT.

This clone was seen only a few times. The chain has TRBV15 and TRBJ2-6; 9 bases are a match to TRBD2. CDR1 LNHNV and CDR2 YYDKDF come from the germline V gene (reference sequence). V gave up 0 bases and J gave up 3 bases; unmatched junction bases: 0. The CDR3 totals 16 residues. CDR3 nucleotide sequence: TGTGCCACCAGCAGAGAAGCGGGGGGTGGGGCCAACGTCCTGACTTTC. It codes for CATSREAGGGANVLTF. Supplemented by reference TRBV15 and TRBJ2-6, the full variable domain reads DAMVIQNPRYQVTQFGKPVTLSCSQTLNHNVMYWYQQKSSQAPKLLFHYYDKDFNNEADTPDNFQSRRPNTSFCFLDIRSPGLGDTAMYLCATSREAGGGANVLTFGAGSRLTVL.

The DNA for the CDR3 is TGCGCCAGCAGTTCCCAGGGGACCGGGGCCAACGTCCTGACTTTC. Translation: CASSSQGTGANVLTF. This chain connects TRBV5-1 to TRBJ2-6, with D perhaps matching TRBD1 (6 bases). CDR1 is SGHRS and CDR2 is YFSETQ in the germline V gene. V was clipped by 5 bases and J by 4 bases, with 13 bases between them. The CDR3 totals 15 residues.